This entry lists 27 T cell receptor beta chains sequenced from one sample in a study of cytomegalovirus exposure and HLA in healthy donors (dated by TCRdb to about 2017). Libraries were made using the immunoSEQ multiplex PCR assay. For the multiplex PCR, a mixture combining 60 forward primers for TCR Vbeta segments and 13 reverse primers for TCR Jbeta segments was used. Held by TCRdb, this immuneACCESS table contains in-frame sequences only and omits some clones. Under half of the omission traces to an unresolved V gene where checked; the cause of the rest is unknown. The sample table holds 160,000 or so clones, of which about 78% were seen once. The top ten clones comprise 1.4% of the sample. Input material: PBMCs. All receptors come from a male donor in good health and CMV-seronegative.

The CDR3 region is CASSRGTSGKETQYF. CDR3 DNA sequence: TGTGCCAGTTCCCGTGGGACTAGCGGGAAGGAGACCCAGTACTTC. The chain is built from TRBV28 and TRBJ2-5, with TRBD2 matching 13 bases. Germline V gene sequence: CDR1 MDHEN, CDR2 SYDVKM. With 9 bases clipped from V and 5 bases from J, the junction kept 9 bases outside the gene matches. The CDR3 runs to 15 residues. Looking up the rest from reference TRBV28 and TRBJ2-5 gives the full variable domain: DVKVTQSSRYLVKRTGEKVFLECVQDMDHENMFWYRQDPGLGLRLIYFSYDVKMKEKGDIPEGYSVSREKKERFSLILESASTNQTSMYLCASSRGTSGKETQYFGPGTRLLVL.

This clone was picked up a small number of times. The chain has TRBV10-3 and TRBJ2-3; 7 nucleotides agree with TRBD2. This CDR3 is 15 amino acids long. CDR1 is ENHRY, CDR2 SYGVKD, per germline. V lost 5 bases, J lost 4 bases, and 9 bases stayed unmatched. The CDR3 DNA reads TGTGCCATCAGTCCCGGGGGAGGGCCTTCAGATACGCAGTATTTT. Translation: CAISPGGGPSDTQYF.

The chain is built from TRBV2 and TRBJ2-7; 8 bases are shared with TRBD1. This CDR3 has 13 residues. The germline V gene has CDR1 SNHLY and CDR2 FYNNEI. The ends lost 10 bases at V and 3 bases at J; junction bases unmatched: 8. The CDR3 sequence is CATLDRDSYEQYF. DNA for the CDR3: TGTGCCACCTTGGACAGGGATAGCTACGAGCAGTACTTC.

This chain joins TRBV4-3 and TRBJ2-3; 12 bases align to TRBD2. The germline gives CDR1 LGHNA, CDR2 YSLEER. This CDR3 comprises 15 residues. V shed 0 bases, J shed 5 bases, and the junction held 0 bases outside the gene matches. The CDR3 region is CASSQEGLAGDTQYF. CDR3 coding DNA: TGCGCCAGCAGCCAAGAGGGACTAGCGGGAGATACGCAGTATTTT.

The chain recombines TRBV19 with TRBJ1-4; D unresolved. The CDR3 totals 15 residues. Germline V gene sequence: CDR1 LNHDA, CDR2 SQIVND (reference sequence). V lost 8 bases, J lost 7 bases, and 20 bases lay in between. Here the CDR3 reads CASEHYTSAGEKLFF. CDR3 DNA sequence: TGTGCCAGTGAACACTACACCTCGGCGGGTGAAAAACTGTTTTTT.

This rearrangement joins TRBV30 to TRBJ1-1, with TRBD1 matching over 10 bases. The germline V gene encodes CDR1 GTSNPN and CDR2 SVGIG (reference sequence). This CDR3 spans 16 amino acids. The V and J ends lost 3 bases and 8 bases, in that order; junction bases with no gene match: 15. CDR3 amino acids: CAWREFGQGVSREAFF. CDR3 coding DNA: TGTGCCTGGAGGGAGTTCGGACAGGGGGTCTCACGGGAAGCTTTCTTT.

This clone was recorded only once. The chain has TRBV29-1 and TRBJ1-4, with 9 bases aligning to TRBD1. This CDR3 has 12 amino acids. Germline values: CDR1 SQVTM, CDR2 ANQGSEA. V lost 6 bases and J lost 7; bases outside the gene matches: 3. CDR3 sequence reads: CSVRDRAEKLFF. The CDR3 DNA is TGCAGCGTACGGGACAGGGCTGAAAAACTGTTTTTT.

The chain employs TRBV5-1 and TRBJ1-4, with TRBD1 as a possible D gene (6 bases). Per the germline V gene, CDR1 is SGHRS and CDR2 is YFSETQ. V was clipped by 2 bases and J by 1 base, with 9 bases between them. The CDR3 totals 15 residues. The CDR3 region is CASSLTGQTNEKLFF. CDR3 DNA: TGCGCCAGCAGCTTAACGGGACAAACTAATGAAAAACTGTTTTTT.

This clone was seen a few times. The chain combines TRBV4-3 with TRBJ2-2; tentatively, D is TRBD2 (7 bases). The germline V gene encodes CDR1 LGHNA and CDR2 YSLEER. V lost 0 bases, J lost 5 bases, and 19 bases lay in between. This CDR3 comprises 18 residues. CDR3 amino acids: CASSQDRGGAAGTGELFF. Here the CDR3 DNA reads TGCGCCAGCAGCCAAGATCGAGGGGGGGCGGCGGGGACCGGGGAGCTGTTTTTT.

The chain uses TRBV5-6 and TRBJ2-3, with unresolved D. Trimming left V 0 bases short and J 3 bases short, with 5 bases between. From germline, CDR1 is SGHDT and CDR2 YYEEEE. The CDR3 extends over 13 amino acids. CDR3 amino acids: CASSLAPTDTQYF. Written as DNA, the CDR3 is TGTGCCAGCAGCTTGGCCCCGACAGATACGCAGTATTTT.

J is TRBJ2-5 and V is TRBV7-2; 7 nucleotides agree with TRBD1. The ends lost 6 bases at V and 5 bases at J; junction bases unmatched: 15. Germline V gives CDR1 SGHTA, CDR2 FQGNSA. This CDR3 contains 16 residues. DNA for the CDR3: TGTGCCAGCAGATTTATTTCGACAGGGTCGGGGGAGACCCAGTACTTC. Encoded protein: CASRFISTGSGETQYF.

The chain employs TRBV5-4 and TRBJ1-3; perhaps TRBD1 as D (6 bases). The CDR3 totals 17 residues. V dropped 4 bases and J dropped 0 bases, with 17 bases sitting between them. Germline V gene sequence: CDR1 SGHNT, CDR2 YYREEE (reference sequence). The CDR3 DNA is TGTGCCAGCAGCCCTGGAGGCAGGGGCAACTCTGGAAACACCATATATTTT. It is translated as CASSPGGRGNSGNTIYF. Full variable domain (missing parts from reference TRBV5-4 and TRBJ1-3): ETGVTQSPTHLIKTRGQQVTLRCSSQSGHNTVSWYQQALGQGPQFIFQYYREEENGRGNFPPRFSGLQFPNYSSELNVNALELDDSALYLCASSPGGRGNSGNTIYFGEGSWLTVV.

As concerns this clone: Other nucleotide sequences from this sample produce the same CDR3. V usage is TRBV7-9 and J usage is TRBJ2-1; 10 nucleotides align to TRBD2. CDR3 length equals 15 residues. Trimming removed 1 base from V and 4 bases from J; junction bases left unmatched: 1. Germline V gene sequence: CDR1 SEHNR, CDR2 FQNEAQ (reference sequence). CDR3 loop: CASSLGTSGYNEQFF. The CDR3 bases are TGTGCCAGCAGCTTAGGGACTAGCGGTTACAATGAGCAGTTCTTC. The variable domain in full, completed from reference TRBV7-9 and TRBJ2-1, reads DTGVSQNPRHKITKRGQNVTFRCDPISEHNRLYWYRQTLGQGPEFLTYFQNEAQLEKSRLLSDRFSAERPKGSFSTLEIQRTEQGDSAMYLCASSLGTSGYNEQFFGPGTRLTVL.

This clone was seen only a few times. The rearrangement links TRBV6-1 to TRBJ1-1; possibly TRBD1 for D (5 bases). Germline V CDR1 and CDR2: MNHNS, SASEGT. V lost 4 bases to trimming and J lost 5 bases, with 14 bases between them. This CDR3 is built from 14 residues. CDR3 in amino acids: CASSGGTRVTEAFF. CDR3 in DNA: TGTGCCAGCAGTGGCGGGACTAGGGTGACTGAAGCTTTCTTT.

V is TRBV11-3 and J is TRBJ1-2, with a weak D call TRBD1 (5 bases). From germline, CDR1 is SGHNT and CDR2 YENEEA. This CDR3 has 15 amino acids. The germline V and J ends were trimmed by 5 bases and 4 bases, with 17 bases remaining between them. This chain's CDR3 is CASSNRTVSPYGYTF. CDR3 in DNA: TGTGCCAGCAGCAACAGGACCGTATCTCCCTATGGCTACACCTTC.

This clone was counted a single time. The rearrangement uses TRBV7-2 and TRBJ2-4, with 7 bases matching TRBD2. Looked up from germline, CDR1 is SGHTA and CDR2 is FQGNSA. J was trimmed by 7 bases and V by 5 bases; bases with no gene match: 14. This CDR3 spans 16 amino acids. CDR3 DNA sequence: TGTGCCAGCAGCGGGGGGGGTTCTACGATGGGCAACATTCAGTACTTC. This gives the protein CASSGGGSTMGNIQYF.

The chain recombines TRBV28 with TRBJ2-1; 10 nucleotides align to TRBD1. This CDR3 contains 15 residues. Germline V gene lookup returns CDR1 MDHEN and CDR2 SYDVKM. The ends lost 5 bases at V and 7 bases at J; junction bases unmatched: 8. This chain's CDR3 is CASSRSGQGENEQFF. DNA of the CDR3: TGTGCCAGCAGTCGTTCAGGACAGGGGGAAAATGAGCAGTTCTTC. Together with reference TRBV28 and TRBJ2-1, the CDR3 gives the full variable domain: DVKVTQSSRYLVKRTGEKVFLECVQDMDHENMFWYRQDPGLGLRLIYFSYDVKMKEKGDIPEGYSVSREKKERFSLILESASTNQTSMYLCASSRSGQGENEQFFGPGTRLTVL.

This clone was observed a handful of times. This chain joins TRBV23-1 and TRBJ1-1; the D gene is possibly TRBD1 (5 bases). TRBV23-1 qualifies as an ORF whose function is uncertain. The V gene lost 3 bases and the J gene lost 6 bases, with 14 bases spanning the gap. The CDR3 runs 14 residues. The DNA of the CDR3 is TGCGCCAGCAGTCAGGGGGGAAAACGGGCTGAAGCTTTCTTT. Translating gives CASSQGGKRAEAFF.

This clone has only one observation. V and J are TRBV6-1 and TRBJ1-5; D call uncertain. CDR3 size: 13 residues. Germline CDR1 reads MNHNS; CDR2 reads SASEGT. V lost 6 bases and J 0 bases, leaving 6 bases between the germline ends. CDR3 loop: CASRLYSNQPQHF. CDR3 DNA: TGTGCCAGCAGACTTTATAGCAATCAGCCCCAGCATTTT.

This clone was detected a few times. The chain's CDR3 is CATSRAGTGLQETQYF. The DNA of the CDR3 is TGTGCCACCAGCAGGGCTGGGACGGGACTTCAAGAGACCCAGTACTTC. The rearrangement joins TRBV15 to TRBJ2-5; TRBD2 might be the D (6 bases). With 3 bases removed from V and 2 bases from J, the gap between germline ends came to 16 bases. The CDR3 has 16 amino acids. Germline assignment: CDR1 LNHNV and CDR2 YYDKDF (reference sequence).

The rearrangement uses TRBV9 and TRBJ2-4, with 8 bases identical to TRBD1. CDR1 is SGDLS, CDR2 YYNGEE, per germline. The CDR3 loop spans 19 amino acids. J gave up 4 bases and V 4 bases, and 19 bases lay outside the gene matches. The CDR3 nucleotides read TGTGCCAGCAGCAGAACAGGGGGTGAGAACCCCACCGGGAAAAACATTCAGTACTTC. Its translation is CASSRTGGENPTGKNIQYF. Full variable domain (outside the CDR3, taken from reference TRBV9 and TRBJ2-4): DSGVTQTPKHLITATGQRVTLRCSPRSGDLSVYWYQQSLDQGLQFLIQYYNGEERAKGNILERFSAQQFPDLHSELNLSSLELGDSALYFCASSRTGGENPTGKNIQYFGAGTRLSVL.

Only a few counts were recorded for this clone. The CDR3 loop reads CASTLQGSSPLHF. The CDR3 nucleotides are TGTGCCAGCACACTACAGGGGAGCTCACCCCTCCACTTT. This chain joins TRBV5-6 and TRBJ1-6; 7 bases align to TRBD1. The CDR3 is 13 amino acids. J lost 10 bases, V lost 6 bases, and 7 bases had no gene match. Germline CDR1 and CDR2: SGHDT and YYEEEE.

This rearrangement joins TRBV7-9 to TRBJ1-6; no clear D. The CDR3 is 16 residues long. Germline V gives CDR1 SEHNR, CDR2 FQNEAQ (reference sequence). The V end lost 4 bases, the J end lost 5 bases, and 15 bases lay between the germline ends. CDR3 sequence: CASSSPAGGDNSPLHF. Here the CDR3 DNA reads TGTGCCAGCAGCTCCCCAGCGGGTGGGGATAATTCACCCCTCCACTTT.

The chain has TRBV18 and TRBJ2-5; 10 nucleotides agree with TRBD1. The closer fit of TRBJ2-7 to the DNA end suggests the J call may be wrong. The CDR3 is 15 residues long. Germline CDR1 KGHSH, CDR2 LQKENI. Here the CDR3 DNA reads TGTGCCAGCTCACCTCAGGGGACAGGGGCCTACGAGCAGTACTTC. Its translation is CASSPQGTGAYEQYF.

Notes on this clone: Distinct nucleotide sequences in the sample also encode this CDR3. CDR3 DNA: TGTGCCAGTAGTATCCGGGAGACCCAGTACTTC. Amino acids: CASSIRETQYF. This sequence joins TRBV19 and TRBJ2-5; D gene unclear. Trimming removed 3 bases at V and 5 bases at J, with 4 bases between. This CDR3 has 11 residues. Germline CDR1 LNHDA, CDR2 SQIVND (reference sequence).

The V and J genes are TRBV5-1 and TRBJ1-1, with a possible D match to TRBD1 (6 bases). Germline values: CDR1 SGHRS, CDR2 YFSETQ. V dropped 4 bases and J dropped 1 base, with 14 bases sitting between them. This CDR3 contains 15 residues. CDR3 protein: CASSERGGGNTEAFF. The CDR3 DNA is TGCGCCAGCAGCGAACGAGGGGGGGGGAACACTGAAGCTTTCTTT.

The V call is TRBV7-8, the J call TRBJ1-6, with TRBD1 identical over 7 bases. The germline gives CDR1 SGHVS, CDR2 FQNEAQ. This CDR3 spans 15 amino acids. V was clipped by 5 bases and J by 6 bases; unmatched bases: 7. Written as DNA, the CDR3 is TGTGCCAGCAGCCCAGGGGACAGAGCTAATTCACCCCTCCACTTT. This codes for CASSPGDRANSPLHF.